A selection of T cell receptor beta chains follows, all from one sample in a study of lung T cells in sarcoidosis with Löfgren's syndrome. TCRdb itself ran the reads through MiXCR, one entry per CDR3 protein. The table records around 9,600 distinct CDR3 sequences, 15% to 20% of them present only once. The material sequenced was CD4+ T cells from bronchoalveolar lavage. Every receptor here comes from a human donor with sarcoidosis (Löfgren's syndrome or another form), or a control subject (not recorded which). Both conserved end residues are part of each CDR3. The D gene is left open where the match is weak. The size field is filled for only some rows; it gives once, few, many or a size class.

j_call,d_call,clone_size,cdr3_length,v_call,cdr3_aa,cdr3_nt
TRBJ2-1,.,many,16,TRBV29-1,CSVEERHRSSYNEQFF,TGCAGCGTTGAAGAAAGGCACCGGAGCTCCTACAATGAGCAGTTCTTC
TRBJ2-7,.,many,11,TRBV7-9,CASSGFSEQYF,TGTGCCAGCAGCGGATTTTCGGAGCAGTACTTC
TRBJ1-2,.,many,15,TRBV5-4,CASSLAGAALYGYTF,TGTGCCAGCAGCTTGGCCGGGGCAGCTCTCTATGGCTACACCTTC
TRBJ1-3,.,.,16,TRBV18,CASSSSDGLSGNTIYF,TGTGCCAGCTCCAGTTCGGACGGACTCTCTGGAAACACCATATATTTT
TRBJ2-7,.,many,14,TRBV12-3/TRBV12-4,CASSLDGGASEQYF,TGTGCCAGCAGTTTAGATGGCGGGGCCTCCGAGCAGTACTTC
TRBJ1-5,.,medium-sized,14,TRBV7-6,CASSLRGGEQPQHF,TGTGCCAGCAGCCTCCGGGGTGGAGAGCAGCCCCAGCATTTT
TRBJ2-2,.,few,16,TRBV9,CASSVDGPPNTGELFF,TGTGCCAGCAGCGTAGACGGGCCCCCTAACACCGGGGAGCTGTTTTTT
TRBJ2-3,TRBD1,.,14,TRBV5-1,CASSSGTEADTQYF,TGCGCCAGCAGTTCCGGGACAGAAGCAGATACGCAGTATTTT
TRBJ2-5,.,many,13,TRBV3-1,CASSQTPTGTQYF,TGTGCCAGCAGCCAAACTCCGACAGGAACCCAGTACTTC
TRBJ2-7,.,many,13,TRBV27,CASSGAGTDEQYF,TGTGCCAGCAGTGGGGCAGGGACGGACGAGCAGTACTTC
TRBJ2-3,.,.,11,TRBV30,CAWSVGDTKYF,TGTGCCTGGAGTGTAGGGGATACGAAGTATTTT
TRBJ2-3,TRBD2,many,14,TRBV19,CASSMASGSDTQYF,TGTGCCAGTAGTATGGCTAGCGGGAGTGATACGCAGTATTTT
TRBJ2-1,.,.,11,TRBV2,CASSEVGGKFF,TGTGCCAGCAGTGAAGTGGGAGGCAAGTTCTTC
TRBJ2-7,TRBD2,.,15,TRBV11-2,CASSLERGGSYEQYF,TGTGCCAGCAGCTTAGAGCGGGGGGGATCCTACGAGCAGTACTTC
TRBJ1-1,.,medium-sized,11,TRBV28,CASRRQFEAFF,TGTGCCAGCAGAAGACAGTTTGAAGCTTTCTTT
TRBJ1-5,.,many,15,TRBV12-3/TRBV12-4,CASSLGTGMNQPQHF,TGTGCCAGCAGTTTGGGAACAGGGATGAATCAGCCCCAGCATTTT
TRBJ2-7,.,medium-sized,15,TRBV12-3/TRBV12-4,CASSLSGQVDYEQYF,TGTGCCAGCAGTTTATCGGGGCAGGTAGACTACGAGCAGTACTTC
TRBJ2-2,.,medium-sized,13,TRBV12-3/TRBV12-4,CAIGLASTGELFF,TGTGCCATCGGTCTAGCGAGCACCGGGGAGCTGTTTTTT
TRBJ2-5,TRBD2,many,14,TRBV5-1,CASSERGFQETQYF,TGCGCCAGCAGCGAGCGGGGGTTCCAAGAGACCCAGTACTTC
TRBJ2-5,TRBD2,.,18,TRBV4-2,CASSQGDGGGGFQETQYF,TGTGCCAGCAGCCAAGGAGACGGCGGGGGGGGGTTCCAAGAGACCCAGTACTTC
TRBJ2-3,TRBD2,many,15,TRBV2,CASSAARGGSDTQYF,TGTGCCAGCAGCGCAGCTCGGGGGGGCTCAGATACGCAGTATTTT
TRBJ2-3,TRBD2,.,15,TRBV2,CASIAGRGGTDTQYF,TGTGCCAGCATCGCAGGGCGGGGGGGAACAGATACGCAGTATTTT
TRBJ1-2,TRBD1,few,14,TRBV30,CAWRSPGTGDGYTF,TGTGCCTGGAGATCTCCCGGGACAGGGGATGGCTACACCTTC
TRBJ2-7,.,medium-sized,15,TRBV27,CASSQGQATGYEQYF,TGTGCCAGCAGTCAGGGCCAGGCGACAGGCTACGAGCAGTACTTC
TRBJ1-2,.,many,13,TRBV5-4,CASSFEGYYGYTF,TGTGCCAGCAGCTTCGAGGGGTACTATGGCTACACCTTC
TRBJ2-1,TRBD1,many,15,TRBV5-4,CASSHSGQGLGEQFF,TGTGCCAGCAGCCACTCGGGACAGGGGTTGGGTGAGCAGTTCTTC
TRBJ2-3,.,many,16,TRBV7-9,CASSAKRLVGTDTQYF,TGTGCCAGCAGCGCGAAGAGGCTTGTTGGCACAGATACGCAGTATTTT
TRBJ2-5,.,few,16,TRBV3-1,CASSENVGPLQGTQYF,TGTGCCAGCAGCGAGAATGTGGGGCCCCTACAAGGGACCCAGTACTTC
TRBJ1-1,TRBD1,medium-sized,15,TRBV12-3/TRBV12-4,CASSKSLQGATEAFF,TGTGCCAGCAGTAAAAGCTTACAGGGGGCCACTGAAGCTTTCTTT
TRBJ2-6,TRBD1,few,17,TRBV6-1,CASRTGTGAWGANVLTF,TGTGCCAGCAGAACCGGGACAGGGGCGTGGGGGGCCAACGTCCTGACTTTC
TRBJ2-7,.,medium-sized,12,TRBV27,CARMTANYEQYF,TGTGCCAGAATGACAGCTAACTACGAGCAGTACTTC
TRBJ1-5,.,medium-sized,15,TRBV12-3/TRBV12-4,CASSLANLMNQPQHF,TGTGCCAGCAGTTTGGCCAACCTGATGAATCAGCCCCAGCATTTT
TRBJ1-2,.,medium-sized,12,TRBV28,CASSFSRYGYTF,TGTGCCAGCAGTTTCTCTCGCTATGGCTACACCTTC
TRBJ1-3,.,many,13,TRBV5-1,CASSLTRGNTIYF,TGCGCCAGCAGCTTGACCAGGGGAAACACCATATATTTT
TRBJ2-1,TRBD1,many,15,TRBV7-7,CASSLGTGGHNEQFF,TGTGCCAGCAGCTTAGGGACAGGGGGACACAATGAGCAGTTCTTC
TRBJ2-1,TRBD2,many,15,TRBV7-2,CASSVLAGGIDEQFF,TGTGCCAGCAGCGTACTAGCGGGAGGGATCGATGAGCAGTTCTTC
TRBJ1-1,.,many,13,TRBV10-2,CASSDWRGTEAFF,TGCGCCAGCAGTGATTGGAGGGGCACTGAAGCTTTCTTT
TRBJ2-1,TRBD2,medium-sized,13,TRBV20-1,CSIPSGRANEQFF,TGCAGTATCCCCAGCGGGAGGGCCAATGAGCAGTTCTTC
TRBJ2-1,.,many,14,TRBV6-1,CASSYSSVDNEQFF,TGTGCCAGCAGTTATTCATCGGTTGACAATGAGCAGTTCTTC
TRBJ2-1,.,many,11,TRBV19,CASSRQNEQFF,TGTGCCAGTAGTCGACAGAATGAGCAGTTCTTC
TRBJ1-1,.,many,16,TRBV14,CASSGPGIGPATGAFF,TGTGCCAGCAGCGGTCCCGGAATCGGGCCCGCGACTGGGGCTTTCTTT
TRBJ1-5,TRBD1,many,15,TRBV19,CASSTGTAVDQPQHF,TGTGCCAGTAGTACCGGGACAGCGGTTGATCAGCCCCAGCATTTT
TRBJ2-6,.,many,15,TRBV24-1,CATSDLTTGANVLTF,TGTGCCACCAGTGATTTAACCACTGGGGCCAACGTCCTGACTTTC
TRBJ2-5,.,many,13,TRBV20-1,CSARAGTVETQYF,TGCAGTGCTAGAGCCGGGACGGTAGAGACCCAGTACTTC
TRBJ2-7,TRBD1,.,17,TRBV6-6,CASSYRSDRGMRYEQYF,TGTGCCAGCAGTTACAGGTCCGACAGGGGAATGCGGTACGAGCAGTACTTC
TRBJ2-7,.,.,17,TRBV11-1,CASSLRSAGQGPYGQYF,TGTGCCAGCAGCTTAAGATCCGCCGGCCAGGGGCCCTACGGGCAGTACTTC
TRBJ1-2,.,few,14,TRBV5-6,CASSRAVQNYGYTF,TGTGCCAGCAGCCGTGCGGTGCAGAACTATGGCTACACCTTC
TRBJ2-5,.,many,14,TRBV11-2,CASSSGTAQETQYF,TGTGCCAGCAGCTCCGGGACTGCACAAGAGACCCAGTACTTC
TRBJ2-7,.,many,13,TRBV5-8,CASRVSGSYEQYF,TGTGCCAGCAGGGTTAGCGGATCCTACGAGCAGTACTTC
TRBJ2-7,.,many,14,TRBV19,CASSDYRSSYEQYF,TGTGCCAGTAGTGATTATCGTAGCTCCTACGAGCAGTACTTC